The present TCR beta chain was sequenced within a study of blood T cell repertoires in COVID-19. Overall study context: The origin of the acute and convalescent COVID-19 samples was the United States, Italy and Spain. PBMCs, B-cell-depleted T cells, or T cells provided the cDNA or gDNA that made up the material.

The CDR3 totals 14 residues. The V and J ends lost 4 bases and 5 bases, in that order; junction bases with no gene match: 4. CDR1 and CDR2 (germline): SGDLS, YYNGEE. Seattle patient enrollment occurred during active infection, with longitudinal follow-up thereafter. Authors' methods: By means of reference gene primer amplification, nucleated cell counts were estimated. The method was immunoSEQ multiplex PCR; TCRdb's version includes in-frame clones alone and lacks a portion of them. D and trimming were read from the DNA, whereas the V and J calls and clone size are those reported in that table. The sample shows 250,000 or so clones, roughly 90% of them seen only once.

The receptor's source is a woman aged 60 to 75 with COVID-19, enrolled during active disease. Sequences were obtained from peripheral blood. The genes are TRBV9 and TRBJ2-7, with 12 bases that match TRBD1. CDR3 sequence reads: CASSPGTGGDEQYF. The CDR3 bases are TGTGCCAGCAGCCCCGGGACAGGGGGCGACGAGCAGTACTTC.